This T cell receptor (beta chain) was observed in a study of blood T cell repertoires in COVID-19. The wider study: Samples taken during acute and convalescent COVID-19 were collected in the United States, Italy and Spain. PBMCs, B-cell-depleted T cells, or T cells were the source of the cDNA or gDNA that made up the material.

This CDR3 region has 17 residues. The germline CDR1 and CDR2 sequences are LGHNA and YNFKEQ. Trimming shortened V by 4 bases and J by 9 bases, and 22 bases separated the two germline ends. As processed by the authors: Estimated nucleated cell counts came from reference gene primer amplification. Produced via immunoSEQ multiplex PCR; TCRdb's table is partial and in-frame only. V and J calls and clone size are as listed in that table; D and trimming were resolved from the DNA. The data hold about 20,000 clones, with 75% to 95% observed a single time. The chain uses TRBV4-2 and TRBJ1-6; possibly TRBD1 for D (5 bases). Specimen: peripheral blood. The TCR comes from a man in his 70s with active COVID-19. DNA of the CDR3: TGTGCCAGCAGCCCCAAGGGGATGGGGCAACGCGGTTCACCCCTCCACTTT. Translation gives CASSPKGMGQRGSPLHF.